The TCR beta chain under discussion was sequenced for a study of spatial heterogeneity in lung cancer. Using its own MiXCR run on the 5' RACE reads, TCRdb lists one record per CDR3 protein. This table has 5,500 to 8,000 distinct CDR3 sequences, 15% to 20% appearing once. Time point in this sample: sample taken at primary tumor resection. Tumor, nontumor lung or frozen PBMC supplied whole RNA that was sequenced unsorted. Findings and limits, study-wide: TCRs found ubiquitously expanded in tumor appeared in blood more at resection than at follow-up.

Looked up from germline, CDR1 is MNHEY and CDR2 is SVGAGI. The V gene lost 2 bases and the J gene lost 4 bases, with 26 bases spanning the gap. This CDR3 has 19 amino acids. This clonotype appeared a few times. What it binds is not known. The chain joins TRBV6-5 to TRBJ1-1; tentatively, D is TRBD1 (6 bases). This sequence was found in a female donor with early-stage non-small cell lung cancer. The specimen was PBMCs, collected at surgery. CDR3 DNA sequence: TGTGCCAGCAGTTACGTCGGGCCCGGGACACCAAATAAGGTCACTGAAGCTTTCTTT. Translated: CASSYVGPGTPNKVTEAFF.